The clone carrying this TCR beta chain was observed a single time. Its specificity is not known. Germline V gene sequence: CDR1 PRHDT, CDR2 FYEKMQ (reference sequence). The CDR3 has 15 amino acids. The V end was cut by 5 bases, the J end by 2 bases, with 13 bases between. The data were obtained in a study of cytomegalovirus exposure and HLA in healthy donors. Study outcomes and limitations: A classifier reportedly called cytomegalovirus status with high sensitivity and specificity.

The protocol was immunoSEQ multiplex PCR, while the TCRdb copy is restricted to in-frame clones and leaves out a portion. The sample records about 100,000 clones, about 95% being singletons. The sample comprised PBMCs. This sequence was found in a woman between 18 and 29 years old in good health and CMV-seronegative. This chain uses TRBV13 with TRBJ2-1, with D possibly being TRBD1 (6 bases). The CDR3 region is CASSPGQLPYNEQFF. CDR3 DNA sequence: TGTGCCAGCAGCCCTGGACAGTTGCCCTACAATGAGCAGTTCTTC.